This TCR beta chain is drawn from a study of T-cell reconstitution after alpha-beta-depleted transplantation in children. The V and J ends lost 6 bases and 2 bases respectively, with 12 bases between them. The CDR3 is 14 amino acids. Unique molecular identifiers were built into the TCRbeta library. From the PCR reads, TCRdb called clonotypes with MiXCR, one entry per CDR3 protein. Altogether around 360,000 distinct CDR3 sequences are present, about 9.4% being singletons, with the ten largest covering 2% to 2.5%. The input for sequencing was PBMCs from the stem cell graft donor, taken from the stem cell graft. The chain carries TRBV12-3 or TRBV12-4 and TRBJ2-3; D is perhaps TRBD2 (6 bases). This clonotype was obtained from a human donor who donated a stem cell graft to a child with acute lymphoblastic leukemia. The CDR3 DNA sequence: TGTGCCAGCAGACCCGGGAGAAACACAGATACGCAGTATTTT. Encoded protein: CASRPGRNTDTQYF.